This TCR beta chain originates from a study of response to subunit inactivated influenza vaccine (dated by TCRdb to about 2018). About the investigation overall: The study used deep quantitative T cell receptor repertoire profiling to track responses to a trivalent subunit inactivated influenza vaccine. Results and caveats for the whole study, not just this receptor: The authors proposed that each seasonal influenza vaccination may bring in only a limited number of new T cells.

The intended sense of this specimen's time point label: 45 days after influenza vaccine administration. This clonotype was detected ten times or more. Its antigen is unknown. The input lacks base qualities; no much larger clone sits a single base away. Receptor libraries were prepared by RT-PCR. Sequenced on an Illumina HiSeq 2500. TCRdb ran its own pipeline on the public reads, namely fastp trimming at Q25 and MiXCR clone calling, and kept in-frame beta chains. Duplicate CDR3 protein sequences are folded into a single record with the most common DNA and genes. The table for this sample lists more than 400,000 distinct CDR3 sequences; around 9.9% of them were counted only once. The ten largest account for roughly 12% of the sample. The sequencing here drew on PBMCs from blood, taken 35 to 45 days after vaccination. The receptor comes from a man aged 50-60 years who received an inactivated influenza vaccine. Donor details come from another sample of the same person, matched by shared clones.

At the DNA level, the sequence is TGTGCCATCAGTGTGCCTAGCGGATTGCGGGATACGCAGTATTTT. Protein translation: CAISVPSGLRDTQYF. Here the chain combines TRBV10-3 and TRBJ2-3; 7 bases in the middle match TRBD2. Via the germline V gene, CDR1 is ENHRY and CDR2 SYGVKD. V ends up 4 bases short and J 6 bases short, with an unmatched junction base count of 10. From the cysteine up to the phenylalanine, the CDR3 has a length of 15 residues. The DNA shown is the 45-base CDR3, in frame from base 1.